The 20 T cell receptor beta chains below come from one sample, sequenced in a study of post-analysis software for immune sequencing data. Tagging with unique molecular identifiers was a feature of the TCR beta cDNA libraries. TCRdb independently ran MiXCR on the PCR reads; one entry per CDR3 protein. The table shows about 160,000 distinct CDR3 sequences, with 35% to 40% occurring only once. This material consisted of blood, taken after autologous hematopoietic stem cell transplantation. These receptors were obtained from a girl aged 10 to 17 with multiple sclerosis.

This clonotype was seen a few times. The chain joins TRBV6-5 to TRBJ2-3, with D perhaps TRBD1 or TRBD2 (5 bases each). Germline CDR1 is MNHEY and CDR2 is SVGAGI. Trimming took 2 bases from V and 1 from J, leaving 19 bases between them. The CDR3 has 18 residues. Here the CDR3 DNA reads TGTGCCAGCAGTTACATTAAGGGACCCCCGCGGGGCACAGATACGCAGTATTTT. Encoded protein: CASSYIKGPPRGTDTQYF.

This clonotype was counted many times. The V and J genes are TRBV10-3 and TRBJ2-7; 14 bases are a match to TRBD2. Losses at the gene ends were 0 bases for V and 5 bases for J; bases not matched to a gene: 9. CDR3 length: 18 amino acids. From germline, CDR1 is ENHRY and CDR2 SYGVKD. CDR3 nucleotides: TGTGCCATCAGTGAGTCCTTTTCGGGACTAGCGGGAGTGAACGAGCAGTACTTC. Translated: CAISESFSGLAGVNEQYF.

The chain uses TRBV29-1 and TRBJ1-4; 8 bases are a match to TRBD1. The CDR3 has 13 amino acids. V shed 4 bases and J 7 bases; nucleotides not matched to a gene: 5. CDR1 SQVTM and CDR2 ANQGSEA come from the germline V gene. The CDR3 nucleotides are TGCAGCGTTGGACAGGGGTCGAGTGAAAAACTGTTTTTT. This sequence encodes CSVGQGSSEKLFF.

The genes are TRBV20-1 and TRBJ1-1; D remains unclear. The CDR3 is made up of 12 amino acids. V lost 3 bases to trimming and J lost 1 base, with 6 bases between them. Germline V gene data show CDR1 as DFQATT and CDR2 as SNEGSKA (reference sequence). The CDR3 coding sequence is TGCAGTGCTAGTGCAGGGAACACTGAAGCTTTCTTT. This gives the protein CSASAGNTEAFF.

This clonotype has just one count. The J gene is TRBJ1-2, the V gene TRBV7-2; D is perhaps TRBD1 (6 bases). V was shortened by 4 bases and J by 2 bases, with 11 bases between the two germline ends. Germline V lookup: CDR1 SGHTA, CDR2 FQGNSA. The CDR3 sequence is 14 residues long. CDR3 DNA: TGTGCCAGCAGCTACCTAGGGGGAAACTATGGCTACACCTTC. Translated, it gives CASSYLGGNYGYTF.

CDR3 protein: CATGQVPYNEQYF. The CDR3 DNA is TGTGCCACCGGACAGGTTCCCTACAATGAGCAGTACTTC. The V gene is TRBV19, the J gene TRBJ2-7; 7 bases match TRBD1. Germline CDR1 LNHDA, CDR2 SQIVND (reference sequence). This CDR3 contains 13 residues. Trimming cost V 10 bases and J 7 bases; bases outside gene matches: 13.

This rearrangement joins TRBV28 to TRBJ1-2; 7 bases fit TRBD1. V trimming: 5 bases; J trimming: 2 bases; junction bases outside the gene matches: 8. The V gene's germline CDR1 is MDHEN and CDR2 SYDVKM. CDR3 size: 15 residues. This chain's CDR3 is CASSLGTARNYGYTF. CDR3 DNA: TGTGCCAGCAGTCTTGGGACAGCCCGAAACTATGGCTACACCTTC.

This chain joins TRBV6-5 and TRBJ2-1; D is perhaps TRBD1 (6 bases). The germline CDR1 and CDR2 sequences are MNHEY and SVGAGI. Trimming took 6 bases from V and 2 from J, leaving 11 bases between them. The CDR3 is 14 residues long. The CDR3 loop is CASRTGNAYNEQFF. CDR3 bases: TGTGCCAGCAGGACAGGCAACGCCTACAATGAGCAGTTCTTC.

This clonotype was counted a few times. This rearrangement joins TRBV12-3 or TRBV12-4 to TRBJ2-3; no clear D. The CDR3 is made up of 11 amino acids. The V end lost 6 bases, the J end lost 5 bases, and 6 bases lay between the germline ends. The CDR3 reads CASSQRDTQYF. CDR3 sequence (DNA): TGTGCCAGCAGCCAAAGAGATACGCAGTATTTT.

In this sample, this clonotype turned up a few times. The V call is TRBV18, the J call TRBJ1-2; the D gene is possibly TRBD1 (6 bases). The CDR3 is 13 residues long. CDR1 is KGHSH, CDR2 LQKENI, per germline. Trimming pared 0 bases from V and 8 bases from J, leaving 10 bases between. The CDR3 region is CASSPPNRVGYTF. The CDR3 DNA is TGTGCCAGCTCACCACCAAACAGGGTGGGCTACACCTTC.

The gene calls are TRBV20-1 and TRBJ2-5; D possibly corresponds to TRBD2 (5 bases). The J call may be wrong; the DNA end is better matched by TRBJ2-7. Germline V CDR1 and CDR2: DFQATT, SNEGSKA (reference sequence). There are 11 residues in the CDR3. The CDR3: CSVHGIYEQYF. In nucleotides, the CDR3 is TGCAGTGTTCACGGGATCTACGAGCAGTACTTC.

Comments on this clonotype: One junction end disagrees with the germline gene, perhaps due to a read error. The CDR3 protein is CASSSGTGNSYEQYF. CDR3 nucleotide sequence: TGTGCTAGCAGTTCAGGAACAGGGAACTCCTACGAGCAGTACTTC. The chain recombines TRBV7-7 with TRBJ2-7; D is perhaps TRBD1 (6 bases). From germline, CDR1 is SSHAT and CDR2 FNYEAQ (reference sequence). This CDR3 spans 15 amino acids.

The chain uses TRBV30 and TRBJ1-6; D uncertain. Germline V gives CDR1 GTSNPN, CDR2 SVGIG (reference sequence). The V end was cut by 3 bases, the J end by 11 bases, with 17 bases between. This CDR3 comprises 14 residues. CDR3 amino acids: CAWSEGRIYPPLHF. Written as DNA, the CDR3 is TGTGCCTGGAGCGAAGGCAGGATCTATCCACCCCTCCACTTT.

The rearrangement joins TRBV2 to TRBJ1-1, with D possibly TRBD1 on 5 matching bases. Trimming removed 6 bases from V and 1 base from J, with 15 bases in between. CDR1 and CDR2 (germline): SNHLY, FYNNEI. This CDR3 spans 15 amino acids. This CDR3 reads CASRRGLSSNTEAFF. CDR3 sequence (DNA): TGTGCCAGCAGAAGGGGCCTCTCCTCGAACACTGAAGCTTTCTTT.

This clonotype was seen just once. J is TRBJ2-7 and V is TRBV6-2 or TRBV6-3, with a tentative D call TRBD2 (6 bases). CDR3 size: 15 residues. Germline V lookup: CDR1 MNHEY, CDR2 SVGEGT. Trimming left V 2 bases short and J 3 bases short, with 14 bases between. For the CDR3, the DNA is TGTGCCAGCAGTTACCATCCCGACGGGGGCTACGAGCAGTACTTC. It codes for CASSYHPDGGYEQYF.

This clonotype was found many times. The rearrangement joins TRBV5-1 to TRBJ2-7, with D hard to call. The ends were cut back, 4 bases at V and 3 bases at J, with 8 bases in the middle. CDR3 length: 12 residues. Germline CDR1 is SGHRS and CDR2 is YFSETQ. The CDR3 DNA reads as TGCGCCAGCAGCCAGAACGGCTACGAGCAGTACTTC. Residues: CASSQNGYEQYF.

The chain links TRBV28 to TRBJ2-7; 8 bases align to TRBD2. Germline CDR1 is MDHEN and CDR2 is SYDVKM. V dropped 3 bases and J dropped 0; count of bases not matched to a gene: 7. The CDR3 runs to 16 residues. CDR3 DNA sequence: TGTGCCAGCAGTTTTTCCCTAGCGGGCCGCTCCTACGAGCAGTACTTC. Translated, it gives CASSFSLAGRSYEQYF.

The chain uses TRBV9 and TRBJ2-6, with 9 bases identical to TRBD1. There are 17 residues in the CDR3. From germline, CDR1 is SGDLS and CDR2 YYNGEE. Losses at the gene ends were 3 bases for V and 1 base for J; bases not matched to a gene: 5. The CDR3 bases are TGTGCCAGCAGCGAGAGGGGACAGGGTTCTGGGGCCAACGTCCTGACTTTC. Protein sequence: CASSERGQGSGANVLTF.

This clonotype came up a few times. V gene TRBV4-1 combines with J gene TRBJ1-1, with D perhaps matching TRBD1 (5 bases). V dropped 3 bases and J dropped 3 bases, with 14 bases sitting between them. CDR1 and CDR2 (germline): MGHRA, YSYEKL. The CDR3 length is 15 residues. The CDR3 sequence: CASSQGGIQDTEAFF. CDR3 nucleotides: TGCGCCAGCAGCCAGGGGGGAATCCAGGACACTGAAGCTTTCTTT.

CDR3 nucleotides: TGTGCCAGCAGTTCTAGGAGGGGGCGGACGAACACTGAAGCTTTCTTT. The encoded protein is CASSSRRGRTNTEAFF. J is TRBJ1-1 and V is TRBV27; 7 bases line up with TRBD1. The CDR3 consists of 16 residues. The J segment lost 1 base and the V segment lost 4 bases, leaving 9 bases of the junction unmatched. In germline, CDR1 is MNHEY, CDR2 SMNVEV (reference sequence).